The rows below give T cell receptor beta chains drawn from one sample of a study of CD8 T cells in Susac syndrome. TCRdb redid the calling of the immunoSEQ multiplex PCR reads with MiXCR, one entry per CDR3 protein. This sample has 150,000 to 200,000 distinct CDR3 sequences, with roughly 95% found just once. Specimen: CD4+ T cells from PBMCs. The receptors were gathered from a human donor with multiple sclerosis. The CDR3 runs from the conserved cysteine through the conserved F or W. D genes are given only for firm matches. Part of the rows lack a size; the others show once, few, many or a class for expanded clones.

CDR3 protein | CDR3 DNA | V gene | CDR3 length | D gene | J gene | clone size
CASSFLSGGSGANVLTF | TGCGCCAGCAGCTTCCTGAGTGGGGGGTCTGGGGCCAACGTCCTGACTTTC | TRBV5-1 | 17 | . | TRBJ2-6 | once
CASNQMSSYNEQFF | TGCGCCAGCAACCAGATGAGCTCCTACAATGAGCAGTTCTTC | TRBV5-1 | 14 | . | TRBJ2-1 | few
CSAREVLAQETQYF | TGCAGTGCTAGAGAGGTTTTAGCCCAAGAGACCCAGTACTTC | TRBV20-1 | 14 | . | TRBJ2-5 | .
CASSYSGAADTEAFF | TGTGCCAGCAGTTACTCAGGGGCAGCGGACACTGAAGCTTTCTTT | TRBV6-6 | 15 | . | TRBJ1-1 | .
CSVARGEETQYF | TGCAGCGTTGCCAGGGGAGAGGAGACCCAGTACTTC | TRBV29-1 | 12 | . | TRBJ2-5 | .
CAWGDYIEQFF | TGTGCCTGGGGGGACTACATAGAGCAGTTCTTC | TRBV30 | 11 | TRBD2 | TRBJ2-1 | .
CASSLRGYGYTF | TGTGCCAGCAGTTTAAGGGGATATGGCTACACCTTC | TRBV12-3/TRBV12-4 | 12 | . | TRBJ1-2 | .
CSARQRSNYGYTF | TGCAGTGCCCGACAGAGGTCCAACTATGGCTACACCTTC | TRBV20-1 | 13 | . | TRBJ1-2 | .
CASSRAVAGANVLTF | TGTGCCAGTAGTCGGGCCGTGGCTGGGGCCAACGTCCTGACTTTC | TRBV19 | 15 | . | TRBJ2-6 | .
CAISVGMNTEAFF | TGTGCCATCAGTGTGGGGATGAACACTGAAGCTTTCTTT | TRBV10-3 | 13 | . | TRBJ1-1 | .
CATTTPGKEQYF | TGTGCCACCACAACCCCGGGGAAAGAGCAGTACTTC | TRBV19 | 12 | . | TRBJ2-7 | .
CASSPGRGATGEQYF | TGTGCCAGCTCACCAGGGCGGGGGGCAACGGGGGAGCAGTACTTC | TRBV18 | 15 | TRBD2 | TRBJ2-7 | once
CASSQGLPGAPYEQYF | TGCGCCAGCAGCCAAGGTTTGCCGGGAGCCCCCTACGAGCAGTACTTC | TRBV4-3 | 16 | . | TRBJ2-7 | .
CSVSDIRSTDTQYF | TGCAGCGTTTCCGACATCCGAAGCACAGATACGCAGTATTTT | TRBV29-1 | 14 | . | TRBJ2-3 | .
CASSGGMGHEKLFF | TGTGCCAGCAGCGGGGGCATGGGGCATGAAAAACTGTTTTTT | TRBV9 | 14 | . | TRBJ1-4 | .
CSARQGAGSGELFF | TGCAGCGCCCGACAGGGGGCTGGGTCCGGGGAGCTGTTTTTT | TRBV29-1 | 14 | TRBD1 | TRBJ2-2 | .
CASGDGSTNEKLFF | TGTGCCAGCGGGGACGGCTCAACTAATGAAAAACTGTTTTTT | TRBV19 | 14 | . | TRBJ1-4 | .
CATSTPASGRTFASYEQYF | TGTGCCACCAGCACCCCGGCTAGCGGGAGGACTTTTGCCTCCTACGAGCAGTACTTC | TRBV15 | 19 | TRBD2 | TRBJ2-7 | .
CASRVSGTSTYEQYF | TGTGCCAGCAGGGTTTCCGGGACTAGCACCTACGAGCAGTACTTC | TRBV2 | 15 | TRBD2 | TRBJ2-7 | .
CATSRDPEAASYNEQFF | TGTGCCACCAGCAGAGATCCGGAGGCCGCCTCCTACAATGAGCAGTTCTTC | TRBV15 | 17 | . | TRBJ2-1 | .
CSVKRQGTNYGYTF | TGCAGCGTCAAAAGACAGGGGACCAACTATGGCTACACCTTC | TRBV29-1 | 14 | TRBD1 | TRBJ1-2 | .
CASSPYRGADADTQYF | TGTGCCAGCAGTCCGTATCGTGGGGCCGACGCAGATACGCAGTATTTT | TRBV27 | 16 | . | TRBJ2-3 | .
CSARGQPEAFF | TGCAGTGCTAGAGGACAACCTGAAGCTTTCTTT | TRBV20-1 | 11 | . | TRBJ1-1 | .
CASSQEFSTVFYGYTF | TGCGCCAGCAGCCAAGAATTCTCCACAGTTTTCTATGGCTACACCTTC | TRBV4-1 | 16 | . | TRBJ1-2 | .
CSVERQVENIQYF | TGCAGCGTTGAGCGGCAGGTCGAAAACATTCAGTACTTC | TRBV29-1 | 13 | . | TRBJ2-4 | .
CASSYKETGYTF | TGTGCCAGCAGTTATAAGGAGACGGGCTACACCTTC | TRBV6-2/TRBV6-3 | 12 | . | TRBJ1-2 | .
CATSETGQGSSGELFF | TGTGCCACCAGTGAAACGGGACAGGGGAGTTCCGGGGAGCTGTTTTTT | TRBV24-1 | 16 | TRBD1 | TRBJ2-2 | .
CAWGGLADFTDTQYF | TGTGCCTGGGGGGGACTAGCGGATTTCACAGATACGCAGTATTTT | TRBV30 | 15 | TRBD2 | TRBJ2-3 | .
CASSQLTGGYGYTF | TGTGCCAGCAGCCAATTAACAGGGGGGTATGGCTACACCTTC | TRBV4-2 | 14 | TRBD1 | TRBJ1-2 | .
CASSLLAGVGEEQYF | TGTGCCAGCAGCTTATTAGCGGGAGTTGGGGAGGAGCAGTACTTC | TRBV11-2 | 15 | TRBD2 | TRBJ2-7 | .
CASSETTPDTQYF | TGTGCCAGCAGTGAGACGACTCCAGATACGCAGTATTTT | TRBV2 | 13 | . | TRBJ2-3 | .
CASSEVTSLYDNEQFF | TGTGCCAGCAGTGAAGTAACTAGCTTATACGACAATGAGCAGTTCTTC | TRBV2 | 16 | . | TRBJ2-1 | .
CATSDTNQPQHF | TGTGCCACCAGTGACACCAATCAGCCCCAGCATTTT | TRBV24-1 | 12 | . | TRBJ1-5 | .
CASSPRLRDRSQPQHF | TGTGCCAGCAGCCCCAGACTCCGGGACAGATCTCAGCCCCAGCATTTT | TRBV7-8 | 16 | TRBD1 | TRBJ1-5 | .
CASTTRQGDGYTF | TGCGCCAGCACTACCCGTCAGGGCGATGGCTACACCTTC | TRBV5-1 | 13 | . | TRBJ1-2 | .
CASSQGRNTEAFF | TGTGCCAGCTCACAGGGCCGGAACACTGAAGCTTTCTTT | TRBV18 | 13 | . | TRBJ1-1 | few
CASSFGVGDTQYF | TGTGCCAGCAGCTTCGGAGTCGGAGATACGCAGTATTTT | TRBV11-2 | 13 | . | TRBJ2-3 | .
CASSFGDSRIEQYF | TGTGCCAGCAGTTTTGGGGACAGTCGAATCGAGCAGTACTTC | TRBV27 | 14 | TRBD1 | TRBJ2-7 | few
CASSFDYGTSTEAFF | TGTGCCAGCAGCTTCGATTACGGGACTTCAACCGAGGCTTTCTTT | TRBV11-2 | 15 | . | TRBJ1-1 | .
CASSYPTSGLSYNEQFF | TGTGCCAGCAGTTACCCGACTAGCGGTTTATCCTACAATGAGCAGTTCTTC | TRBV6-5 | 17 | TRBD2 | TRBJ2-1 | .
CASSLASVSGGEQYF | TGTGCCAGCAGCTTAGCGTCGGTGTCGGGTGGGGAGCAGTACTTC | TRBV7-6 | 15 | . | TRBJ2-7 | .
CASSGGQVYQPQHF | TGTGCCAGCAGCGGCGGACAGGTGTATCAGCCCCAGCATTTT | TRBV3-1 | 14 | TRBD1 | TRBJ1-5 | .
CASSGTSGSDTQYF | TGTGCCAGCTCCGGGACTAGCGGGAGTGATACGCAGTATTTT | TRBV18 | 14 | TRBD2 | TRBJ2-3 | .
CASSVSQGEDTQYF | TGTGCCAGCAGCGTGTCACAGGGTGAAGATACGCAGTATTTT | TRBV11-2 | 14 | . | TRBJ2-3 | .
CAWGTGLASTDTQYF | TGTGCCTGGGGGACCGGACTAGCGAGTACAGATACGCAGTATTTT | TRBV30 | 15 | TRBD2 | TRBJ2-3 | .
CATQVAGAETQYF | TGTGCCACCCAAGTGGCGGGAGCAGAGACCCAGTACTTC | TRBV10-3 | 13 | TRBD2 | TRBJ2-5 | .
CASSPGRRRTEAFF | TGTGCCAGCAGTCCGGGGCGTAGAAGGACTGAAGCTTTCTTT | TRBV6-1 | 14 | . | TRBJ1-1 | .
CSARALRFVGETQYF | TGCAGTGCTAGAGCCTTACGCTTCGTAGGAGAGACCCAGTACTTC | TRBV20-1 | 15 | . | TRBJ2-5 | .
CSVVTDLETQYF | TGCAGCGTTGTCACCGATTTGGAGACCCAGTACTTC | TRBV29-1 | 12 | . | TRBJ2-5 | .
CASSQATSSDTQYF | TGTGCCAGCAGCCAAGCTACTAGTTCAGATACGCAGTATTTT | TRBV3-1 | 14 | . | TRBJ2-3 | .
CATSRRGSSYNEQFF | TGTGCCACCAGCAGACGGGGAAGCTCCTACAATGAGCAGTTCTTC | TRBV24-1 | 15 | . | TRBJ2-1 | .
CASRRGSNQETQYF | TGCGCCAGCCGAAGGGGATCCAACCAAGAGACCCAGTACTTC | TRBV5-1 | 14 | . | TRBJ2-5 | .
CASSTRGRESGELFF | TGTGCCAGCTCAACCAGGGGGCGGGAGAGCGGGGAGCTGTTTTTT | TRBV2 | 15 | . | TRBJ2-2 | .
CASSYSPTLNTGELFF | TGTGCCAGCAGTTACTCCCCTACCCTTAACACCGGGGAGCTGTTTTTT | TRBV6-5 | 16 | . | TRBJ2-2 | .
CAWTRQSNYGYTF | TGTGCCTGGACGAGACAGTCCAACTATGGCTACACCTTC | TRBV30 | 13 | . | TRBJ1-2 | .